Each of the 19 T cell receptor beta chains below was sequenced from the same sample in a study of T cell responses to AZD1222 COVID-19 vaccine. Assay: immunoSEQ multiplex PCR; the TCRdb copy retains only in-frame clones and omits some. Found here are approximately 120,000 clones, around 90% of them singletons; the top ten hold more than 5.5%. The sample here was peripheral blood, taken 28 days after the second AZD1222 dose. These receptors came from an adult who received the AZD1222 COVID-19 vaccine.

The chain has TRBV28 and TRBJ1-2; no clear D gene. Between the trimmed V and J ends, which lost 2 bases and 3 bases, there was a span of 4 bases. CDR1 is MDHEN, CDR2 SYDVKM, per germline. CDR3 length: 12 amino acids. In DNA form, the CDR3 reads TGTGCCAGCAGTTTAAGGGACTATGGCTACACCTTC. It translates to CASSLRDYGYTF.

The gene calls are TRBV15 and TRBJ2-3, with D possibly being TRBD2 (7 bases). Looked up from germline, CDR1 is LNHNV and CDR2 is YYDKDF (reference sequence). V shed 4 bases and J shed 4 bases, with 15 bases lying between them. The CDR3 is made up of 15 amino acids. The CDR3: CATSNRAGAADTQYF. The CDR3 DNA reads as TGTGCCACCAGCAATCGGGCGGGGGCCGCAGATACGCAGTATTTT.

This chain uses TRBV29-1 with TRBJ2-5; D ambiguous. Germline CDR1 and CDR2: SQVTM and ANQGSEA. Between the trimmed V and J ends, which lost 7 bases and 3 bases, there was a span of 24 bases. This CDR3 is 16 amino acids long. For the CDR3, the DNA is TGCAGCGCCTCAAAGGCTAGTAGCAGTAGAAAAGAGACCCAGTACTTC. It is translated as CSASKASSSRKETQYF.

This chain uses TRBV5-6 with TRBJ2-2; D ambiguous. V gave up 2 bases and J gave up 8 bases, with 7 bases separating them. The CDR3 contains 12 residues. Germline V lookup: CDR1 SGHDT, CDR2 YYEEEE. The CDR3 loop reads CASSLYRGELFF. The CDR3 DNA reads as TGTGCCAGCAGCTTATACAGAGGGGAGCTGTTTTTT.

Comment on this clone: It may be a read error: a sequence one base away is much more abundant. This CDR3 is also generated by other DNA sequences in the sample. V usage is TRBV6-5 and J usage is TRBJ2-1, with 8 nucleotides matching TRBD2. This CDR3 region has 16 residues. The ends lost 0 bases at V and 0 bases at J; junction bases unmatched: 1. Germline CDR1 and CDR2: MNHEY and SVGAGI. CDR3 in amino acids: CASSYSAGGSYNEQFF. The CDR3 DNA reads TGTGCCAGCAGTTACTCGGCGGGGGGCTCCTACAATGAGCAGTTCTTC.

V is TRBV3-1 (or the pseudogene TRBV3-2) and J is TRBJ2-5; D unresolved. Germline V gene data show CDR1 as LGHDT and CDR2 as YNNKEL (reference sequence). This CDR3 region has 14 residues. Trimming pared 1 base from V and 5 bases from J, leaving 11 bases between. The CDR3 loop reads CASSQVMGQETQYF. The CDR3 DNA reads as TGTGCCAGCAGCCAAGTGATGGGCCAGGAGACCCAGTACTTC.

This chain links TRBV5-1 with TRBJ1-1; 9 bases match TRBD1. Germline-derived CDR1 and CDR2 are SGHRS and YFSETQ. V dropped 4 bases and J dropped 4; count of bases not matched to a gene: 8. The CDR3 is 15 amino acids. The CDR3 nucleotides are TGCGCCAGCAGCACCTCCGGGACAGGGAGCACTGAAGCTTTCTTT. Its translation is CASSTSGTGSTEAFF.

In DNA form, the CDR3 reads TGTGCCAGCAGCTCGGTCTGGGGAGCGGGAGGAGGAGATACGCAGTATTTT. Amino acids: CASSSVWGAGGGDTQYF. This chain links TRBV5-5 with TRBJ2-3, with TRBD2 matching over 9 bases. From germline, CDR1 is SGHKS and CDR2 YYEKEE (reference sequence). J lost 5 bases, V lost 3 bases, and 13 bases had no gene match. This CDR3 spans 17 amino acids.

This rearrangement joins TRBV27 to TRBJ2-1; tentative D call: TRBD2 (5 bases). Germline V gene data show CDR1 as MNHEY and CDR2 as SMNVEV (reference sequence). Trimming stripped 9 bases from V and 7 bases from J, with 16 bases between. The CDR3 contains 13 residues. CDR3 in amino acids: CASLKGSANEQFF. The CDR3 nucleotides read TGTGCCAGTCTAAAGGGTAGCGCAAATGAGCAGTTCTTC.

This clone was counted between two and nine times. V gene TRBV25-1 combines with J gene TRBJ2-2, with D unresolved. The V and J ends lost 3 bases and 3 bases respectively, with 14 bases between them. CDR1 MGHDK and CDR2 SYGVNS come from the germline V gene. The CDR3 covers 16 residues. CDR3 nucleotides: TGTGCCAGCAGTGAGTTGGTGGCAGGAGACACCGGGGAGCTGTTTTTT. This codes for CASSELVAGDTGELFF.

This chain links TRBV30 with TRBJ1-2; D is unresolved. This CDR3 comprises 11 residues. The germline V gene has CDR1 GTSNPN and CDR2 SVGIG (reference sequence). Between the trimmed V and J ends, which lost 0 bases and 9 bases, there was a span of 8 bases. CDR3: CAWSVYQSYTF. The CDR3 DNA reads TGTGCCTGGAGTGTTTACCAAAGCTACACCTTC.

With respect to this clone: This same CDR3 is encoded by further DNA sequences in the sample. The CDR3 bases are TGTGCCAGCAGCCCCAGAGGGCCAGATACGCAGTATTTT. It translates to CASSPRGPDTQYF. The rearrangement uses TRBV7-9 and TRBJ2-3, with a weak D call TRBD2 (5 bases). CDR3 length: 13 amino acids. Germline CDR1 is SEHNR and CDR2 is FQNEAQ (reference sequence). V was shortened by 5 bases and J by 4 bases, with 10 bases between the two germline ends. Looking up the rest from reference TRBV7-9 and TRBJ2-3 gives the full variable domain: DTGVSQNPRHKITKRGQNVTFRCDPISEHNRLYWYRQTLGQGPEFLTYFQNEAQLEKSRLLSDRFSAERPKGSFSTLEIQRTEQGDSAMYLCASSPRGPDTQYFGPGTRLTVL.

The V and J genes are TRBV7-9 and TRBJ1-6; no definite D call. V lost 0 bases, J lost 10 bases, and 7 bases lay in between. Germline V gene sequence: CDR1 SEHNR, CDR2 FQNEAQ (reference sequence). CDR3 length: 13 residues. The CDR3 sequence: CASSLAAGSPLHF. CDR3 in DNA: TGTGCCAGCAGCTTAGCGGCCGGATCACCCCTCCACTTT. Based on the CDR3 plus reference TRBV7-9 and TRBJ1-6, the full variable domain is DTGVSQNPRHKITKRGQNVTFRCDPISEHNRLYWYRQTLGQGPEFLTYFQNEAQLEKSRLLSDRFSAERPKGSFSTLEIQRTEQGDSAMYLCASSLAAGSPLHFGNGTRLTVT.

The chain uses TRBV6-2 or TRBV6-3 and TRBJ1-2; D ambiguous. This CDR3 contains 14 residues. The germline V gene has CDR1 MNHEY and CDR2 SVGEGT. The V end lost 4 bases, the J end lost 7 bases, and 16 bases lay between the germline ends. The CDR3 spells CASSFRPFVSGYTF. The CDR3 bases are TGTGCCAGCAGTTTTCGACCATTCGTGAGTGGCTACACCTTC.

The chain couples TRBV19 to TRBJ2-7; D uncertain. The CDR3 contains 13 residues. Trimming pared 4 bases from V and 3 bases from J, leaving 10 bases between. Germline CDR1 reads LNHDA; CDR2 reads SQIVND (reference sequence). For the CDR3, the DNA is TGTGCCAGTAGTAGACAAGGTTTCTACGAGCAGTACTTC. This translates into CASSRQGFYEQYF.

The rearrangement uses TRBV5-1 and TRBJ2-1; TRBD2 is a possible D gene (5 bases). Looked up from germline, CDR1 is SGHRS and CDR2 is YFSETQ. Trimming stripped 0 bases from V and 5 bases from J, with 12 bases between. The CDR3 covers 15 residues. CDR3 sequence: CASSLGRSGNNEQFF. The CDR3, as DNA: TGCGCCAGCAGCTTGGGGAGGTCGGGGAACAATGAGCAGTTCTTC.

The CDR3 coding sequence is TGTGCCAGCAGTGAAAGTTGGGGAAACTATGGCTACACCTTC. Translated, it gives CASSESWGNYGYTF. V and J are TRBV2 and TRBJ1-2; D ambiguous. Germline V gene lookup returns CDR1 SNHLY and CDR2 FYNNEI. CDR3 length: 14 residues. The ends were cut back, 2 bases at V and 2 bases at J, with 9 bases in the middle.

The chain couples TRBV7-9 to TRBJ2-2; D uncertain. Trimming shortened V by 2 bases and J by 5 bases, and 3 bases separated the two germline ends. Germline CDR1 SEHNR, CDR2 FQNEAQ (reference sequence). CDR3 length equals 12 residues. The CDR3 spells CASSLRTGELFF. In nucleotides, the CDR3 is TGTGCCAGCAGCTTACGGACCGGGGAGCTGTTTTTT.

The rearrangement uses TRBV24-1 and TRBJ1-5, with D maybe TRBD1 (6 bases). Between the trimmed V and J ends, which lost 3 bases and 8 bases, there was a span of 16 bases. Looked up from germline, CDR1 is KGHDR and CDR2 is SFDVKD. The CDR3 covers 15 residues. CDR3 in DNA: TGTGCCACCAGTGATCCACGGACAGCCGATGAGCCCCAGCATTTT. Translation: CATSDPRTADEPQHF.